The rows below give T cell receptor beta chains drawn from one sample of a study of blood T cells in healthy people across ages. TCRdb called the 5' RACE reads again in MiXCR, with one record for every CDR3 protein. The data hold 500,000 to 550,000 distinct CDR3 sequences, with nearly 25% observed a single time. The sample was also reused in another study, on T cells of mothers and their children.

Sequenced: blood. All receptors derive from a boy younger than 18 in good health. The CDR3 runs from the conserved cysteine through the conserved F or W. The order of the fields is J gene, clone size, D gene, CDR3 length, V gene, CDR3 protein, CDR3 DNA. The D gene is left open where the match is weak. The listing skips clone size in some rows; elsewhere it reads once, few, many or a size class.

j_call: TRBJ1-6; clone_size: .; d_call: .; cdr3_length: 15; v_call: TRBV20-1; cdr3_aa: CSARARVQRGSPLHF; cdr3_nt: TGCAGTGCTAGAGCACGGGTTCAACGGGGGTCACCCCTCCACTTT
j_call: TRBJ2-1; clone_size: .; d_call: .; cdr3_length: 16; v_call: TRBV27; cdr3_aa: CASSSQGTIHYNEQFF; cdr3_nt: TGTGCCAGCAGTTCCCAGGGGACGATTCATTACAATGAGCAGTTCTTC
j_call: TRBJ2-4; clone_size: few; d_call: .; cdr3_length: 14; v_call: TRBV20-1; cdr3_aa: CSKPDRRDKNIQYF; cdr3_nt: TGCAGTAAACCCGACAGAAGGGACAAAAACATTCAGTACTTC
j_call: TRBJ2-5; clone_size: few; d_call: TRBD2; cdr3_length: 13; v_call: TRBV4-1; cdr3_aa: CASSQIAGETQYF; cdr3_nt: TGCGCCAGCAGCCAGATAGCGGGAGAGACCCAGTACTTC
j_call: TRBJ2-7; clone_size: few; d_call: .; cdr3_length: 15; v_call: TRBV6-5; cdr3_aa: CASSYGQALWDEQYF; cdr3_nt: TGTGCCAGCAGTTACGGTCAGGCGCTGTGGGACGAGCAGTACTTC
j_call: TRBJ2-2; clone_size: many; d_call: .; cdr3_length: 14; v_call: TRBV6-2/TRBV6-3; cdr3_aa: CASISAGRTGELFF; cdr3_nt: TGTGCCAGCATATCGGCGGGGAGAACCGGGGAGCTGTTTTTT
j_call: TRBJ2-3; clone_size: few; d_call: .; cdr3_length: 16; v_call: TRBV4-2; cdr3_aa: CASSPRLGYSTDTQYF; cdr3_nt: TGTGCCAGCAGCCCCCGATTGGGTTATAGCACAGATACGCAGTATTTT
j_call: TRBJ1-1; clone_size: many; d_call: .; cdr3_length: 13; v_call: TRBV7-9; cdr3_aa: CASSDRQNTEAFF; cdr3_nt: TGTGCCAGCAGCGACCGACAGAACACTGAAGCTTTCTTT
j_call: TRBJ1-1; clone_size: .; d_call: .; cdr3_length: 15; v_call: TRBV12-3/TRBV12-4; cdr3_aa: CASSPRDGMNTEAFF; cdr3_nt: TGTGCCAGCAGTCCACGGGACGGCATGAACACTGAAGCTTTCTTT
j_call: TRBJ2-4; clone_size: .; d_call: TRBD2; cdr3_length: 15; v_call: TRBV20-1; cdr3_aa: CSARGLAGVRDIQYF; cdr3_nt: TGCAGTGCTAGAGGACTAGCGGGAGTGAGAGACATTCAGTACTTC
j_call: TRBJ2-5; clone_size: few; d_call: .; cdr3_length: 16; v_call: TRBV7-2; cdr3_aa: CASSLAGGGGEETQYF; cdr3_nt: TGTGCCAGCAGCTTAGCTGGAGGGGGTGGGGAAGAGACCCAGTACTTC
j_call: TRBJ2-4; clone_size: many; d_call: .; cdr3_length: 14; v_call: TRBV25-1; cdr3_aa: CASTPGGSKNIQYF; cdr3_nt: TGTGCCAGCACCCCCGGGGGTTCCAAAAACATTCAGTACTTC
j_call: TRBJ2-7; clone_size: .; d_call: TRBD1; cdr3_length: 19; v_call: TRBV7-2; cdr3_aa: CASSPSGQGIPLSLGEQYF; cdr3_nt: TGTGCCAGCAGCCCGTCGGGACAGGGGATCCCCCTGTCTTTGGGCGAGCAGTACTTC
j_call: TRBJ1-2; clone_size: .; d_call: .; cdr3_length: 14; v_call: TRBV29-1; cdr3_aa: CSVEDHDRISGYTF; cdr3_nt: TGCAGCGTTGAAGATCATGACAGGATTTCTGGCTACACCTTC
j_call: TRBJ2-3; clone_size: many; d_call: TRBD2; cdr3_length: 16; v_call: TRBV28; cdr3_aa: CASSISGGLFTDTQYF; cdr3_nt: TGTGCCAGCAGCATTAGCGGGGGCCTATTCACAGATACGCAGTATTTT
j_call: TRBJ1-2; clone_size: few; d_call: .; cdr3_length: 13; v_call: TRBV18; cdr3_aa: CASSGSNYYGYTF; cdr3_nt: TGTGCCAGCTCGGGATCTAACTACTATGGCTACACCTTC
j_call: TRBJ2-3; clone_size: .; d_call: TRBD1; cdr3_length: 13; v_call: TRBV29-1; cdr3_aa: CSVETGGTDTQYF; cdr3_nt: TGCAGCGTTGAAACAGGGGGCACAGATACGCAGTATTTT
j_call: TRBJ1-1; clone_size: .; d_call: .; cdr3_length: 13; v_call: TRBV6-1; cdr3_aa: CASSEQGRTEAFF; cdr3_nt: TGTGCCAGCAGTGAACAGGGACGGACTGAAGCTTTCTTT
j_call: TRBJ2-3; clone_size: few; d_call: TRBD2; cdr3_length: 15; v_call: TRBV15; cdr3_aa: CATSRVTGGSDTRYF; cdr3_nt: TGTGCCACCAGCAGAGTAACCGGGGGGTCAGATACGCGGTATTTT
j_call: TRBJ2-5; clone_size: .; d_call: .; cdr3_length: 12; v_call: TRBV28; cdr3_aa: CASSGILETQYF; cdr3_nt: TGTGCCAGCTCGGGAATTTTGGAGACCCAGTACTTC
j_call: TRBJ2-7; clone_size: .; d_call: .; cdr3_length: 13; v_call: TRBV3-1; cdr3_aa: CASSWEFSYEQYF; cdr3_nt: TGTGCCAGCAGCTGGGAATTTTCCTACGAGCAGTACTTC
j_call: TRBJ2-7; clone_size: few; d_call: .; cdr3_length: 12; v_call: TRBV14; cdr3_aa: CASSVSVWEQYF; cdr3_nt: TGTGCCAGCAGCGTCAGTGTTTGGGAGCAGTACTTC
j_call: TRBJ1-5; clone_size: .; d_call: .; cdr3_length: 15; v_call: TRBV18; cdr3_aa: CASSKGGFSNQPQHF; cdr3_nt: TGTGCCAGCTCAAAAGGGGGTTTTAGCAATCAGCCCCAGCATTTT
j_call: TRBJ2-7; clone_size: few; d_call: TRBD2; cdr3_length: 14; v_call: TRBV29-1; cdr3_aa: CSVGGGTMEWEQYF; cdr3_nt: TGCAGCGTTGGCGGGGGTACCATGGAATGGGAGCAGTACTTC
j_call: TRBJ2-5; clone_size: few; d_call: .; cdr3_length: 13; v_call: TRBV7-2; cdr3_aa: CASSGGFRETQYF; cdr3_nt: TGTGCCAGCAGCGGAGGGTTTCGGGAGACCCAGTACTTC
j_call: TRBJ2-2; clone_size: many; d_call: TRBD2; cdr3_length: 16; v_call: TRBV9; cdr3_aa: CASSPTSGRGTGELFF; cdr3_nt: TGTGCCAGCAGCCCGACTAGCGGGAGAGGCACCGGGGAGCTGTTTTTT
j_call: TRBJ2-1; clone_size: few; d_call: TRBD2; cdr3_length: 14; v_call: TRBV29-1; cdr3_aa: CSVDGTSDYNEQFF; cdr3_nt: TGCAGCGTTGATGGGACTAGCGATTACAATGAGCAGTTCTTC
j_call: TRBJ1-5; clone_size: .; d_call: TRBD1; cdr3_length: 16; v_call: TRBV7-8; cdr3_aa: CASSPRQTGSNQPQHF; cdr3_nt: TGTGCCAGCAGCCCAAGACAGACAGGGAGCAATCAGCCCCAGCATTTT
j_call: TRBJ2-1; clone_size: few; d_call: TRBD2; cdr3_length: 14; v_call: TRBV19; cdr3_aa: CASSPLGGRNEQFF; cdr3_nt: TGTGCCAGTAGTCCCCTGGGGGGGAGAAATGAGCAGTTCTTC
j_call: TRBJ2-4; clone_size: few; d_call: .; cdr3_length: 15; v_call: TRBV4-3; cdr3_aa: CASSLDTSKGDIQYF; cdr3_nt: TGCGCCAGCAGCCTCGACACATCCAAGGGGGACATTCAGTACTTC
j_call: TRBJ2-1; clone_size: many; d_call: TRBD2; cdr3_length: 12; v_call: TRBV29-1; cdr3_aa: CSAGLAVNEQFF; cdr3_nt: TGCAGCGCTGGACTAGCCGTCAATGAGCAGTTCTTC
j_call: TRBJ1-1; clone_size: few; d_call: .; cdr3_length: 13; v_call: TRBV29-1; cdr3_aa: CSVFPPSRTEAFF; cdr3_nt: TGCAGCGTTTTCCCGCCCAGTAGGACTGAAGCTTTCTTT
j_call: TRBJ2-1; clone_size: .; d_call: .; cdr3_length: 14; v_call: TRBV21-1; cdr3_aa: CATLLAASYNEQFF; cdr3_nt: TGTGCCACCTTACTAGCGGCTTCCTACAATGAGCAGTTCTTC
j_call: TRBJ1-5; clone_size: few; d_call: .; cdr3_length: 15; v_call: TRBV7-9; cdr3_aa: CASSLDRSGPQPQHF; cdr3_nt: TGTGCCAGCAGCTTAGATCGCTCCGGTCCTCAGCCCCAGCATTTT
j_call: TRBJ1-1; clone_size: few; d_call: .; cdr3_length: 14; v_call: TRBV20-1; cdr3_aa: CSAPQGGLGTEAFF; cdr3_nt: TGCAGTGCTCCCCAGGGAGGGTTGGGTACTGAAGCTTTCTTT
j_call: TRBJ1-4; clone_size: .; d_call: .; cdr3_length: 10; v_call: TRBV29-1; cdr3_aa: CSAYSEKLFF; cdr3_nt: TGCAGCGCCTATAGTGAAAAACTGTTTTTT
j_call: TRBJ2-7; clone_size: .; d_call: .; cdr3_length: 13; v_call: TRBV24-1; cdr3_aa: CATSARGGYEQYF; cdr3_nt: TGTGCCACCAGTGCTAGAGGGGGCTACGAGCAGTACTTC
j_call: TRBJ1-6; clone_size: few; d_call: .; cdr3_length: 12; v_call: TRBV7-8; cdr3_aa: CASSPNHSPLHF; cdr3_nt: TGTGCCAGCAGCCCGAACCATTCACCCCTCCACTTT
j_call: TRBJ1-5; clone_size: .; d_call: .; cdr3_length: 15; v_call: TRBV28; cdr3_aa: CASSFYPHREQPQHF; cdr3_nt: TGTGCCAGCAGTTTTTACCCCCATCGGGAGCAGCCCCAGCATTTT
j_call: TRBJ1-1; clone_size: .; d_call: .; cdr3_length: 14; v_call: TRBV7-2; cdr3_aa: CASSLGVGGTEAFF; cdr3_nt: TGTGCCAGCAGCTTAGGGGTGGGGGGCACTGAAGCTTTCTTT
j_call: TRBJ1-3; clone_size: .; d_call: TRBD1; cdr3_length: 14; v_call: TRBV12-3/TRBV12-4; cdr3_aa: CASRPAGGCNTIYF; cdr3_nt: TGTGCCAGCAGGCCGGCAGGGGGCTGTAACACCATATATTTT
j_call: TRBJ2-7; clone_size: .; d_call: .; cdr3_length: 14; v_call: TRBV11-2; cdr3_aa: CASSLAEGFYEQYF; cdr3_nt: TGTGCCAGCAGCTTAGCGGAGGGTTTCTACGAGCAGTACTTC
j_call: TRBJ1-4; clone_size: .; d_call: .; cdr3_length: 14; v_call: TRBV28; cdr3_aa: CASSSPATNEKLFF; cdr3_nt: TGTGCCAGCAGTTCGCCTGCAACTAATGAAAAACTGTTTTTT
j_call: TRBJ2-2; clone_size: .; d_call: .; cdr3_length: 15; v_call: TRBV28; cdr3_aa: CASSLRGPNTGELFF; cdr3_nt: TGTGCCAGCAGTTTACGGGGCCCGAACACCGGGGAGCTGTTTTTT
j_call: TRBJ2-1; clone_size: many; d_call: .; cdr3_length: 11; v_call: TRBV4-2; cdr3_aa: CASSQANEQFF; cdr3_nt: TGTGCCAGCAGCCAAGCCAATGAGCAGTTCTTC
j_call: TRBJ1-1; clone_size: once; d_call: .; cdr3_length: 17; v_call: TRBV19; cdr3_aa: CASSMWAAAGVNTEAFF; cdr3_nt: TGTGCCAGTAGTATGTGGGCGGCGGCGGGGGTGAACACTGAAGCTTTCTTT
j_call: TRBJ2-5; clone_size: .; d_call: .; cdr3_length: 16; v_call: TRBV7-2; cdr3_aa: CASSLALASVSYEQCF; cdr3_nt: TGTGCCAGCAGCTTAGCGCTGGCTAGCGTCTCCTACGAGCAGTGCTTC
j_call: TRBJ2-2; clone_size: few; d_call: TRBD1; cdr3_length: 14; v_call: TRBV20-1; cdr3_aa: CSASRGQGAGELFF; cdr3_nt: TGCAGTGCTTCTCGAGGACAGGGAGCCGGGGAGCTGTTTTTT
j_call: TRBJ2-1; clone_size: few; d_call: .; cdr3_length: 16; v_call: TRBV7-9; cdr3_aa: CASSLVEGPPYNEQFF; cdr3_nt: TGTGCCAGCAGCTTAGTGGAGGGTCCCCCTTACAATGAGCAGTTCTTC
j_call: TRBJ2-5; clone_size: .; d_call: .; cdr3_length: 13; v_call: TRBV7-9; cdr3_aa: CAGSYTAQETQYF; cdr3_nt: TGTGCCGGCAGCTACACCGCACAAGAGACCCAGTACTTC
j_call: TRBJ2-5; clone_size: .; d_call: .; cdr3_length: 15; v_call: TRBV10-3; cdr3_aa: CAISDPEGGKETQYF; cdr3_nt: TGTGCCATCAGTGATCCCGAAGGAGGAAAAGAGACCCAGTACTTC
j_call: TRBJ2-1; clone_size: .; d_call: .; cdr3_length: 11; v_call: TRBV7-2; cdr3_aa: CASSLVREQFF; cdr3_nt: TGTGCCAGCAGCTTAGTTCGGGAGCAGTTCTTC
j_call: TRBJ2-5; clone_size: .; d_call: TRBD1; cdr3_length: 14; v_call: TRBV28; cdr3_aa: CASRETGVGQTQYF; cdr3_nt: TGTGCCAGCAGGGAGACAGGGGTGGGTCAGACCCAGTACTTC
j_call: TRBJ2-2; clone_size: many; d_call: TRBD1; cdr3_length: 16; v_call: TRBV7-2; cdr3_aa: CASSWGGQGNTGELFF; cdr3_nt: TGTGCCAGCAGCTGGGGGGGACAGGGAAACACCGGGGAGCTGTTTTTT
j_call: TRBJ2-2; clone_size: .; d_call: TRBD1; cdr3_length: 16; v_call: TRBV15; cdr3_aa: CATSRDRTGGSRELFF; cdr3_nt: TGTGCCACCAGCAGAGATAGGACAGGGGGATCCCGGGAGCTGTTTTTT
j_call: TRBJ1-5; clone_size: .; d_call: .; cdr3_length: 14; v_call: TRBV20-1; cdr3_aa: CSARGASSNQPQHF; cdr3_nt: TGCAGTGCTAGAGGGGCCTCTAGCAATCAGCCCCAGCATTTT
j_call: TRBJ2-1; clone_size: .; d_call: TRBD1; cdr3_length: 14; v_call: TRBV4-1; cdr3_aa: CASSQAIQGGEQFF; cdr3_nt: TGCGCCAGCAGCCAAGCGATACAGGGGGGTGAGCAGTTCTTC
j_call: TRBJ2-1; clone_size: few; d_call: .; cdr3_length: 12; v_call: TRBV11-2; cdr3_aa: CASSLLENEQFF; cdr3_nt: TGTGCCAGCAGCTTACTAGAGAATGAGCAGTTCTTC
j_call: TRBJ1-4; clone_size: few; d_call: TRBD1; cdr3_length: 17; v_call: TRBV3-1; cdr3_aa: CASSPSGQGSTNEKLFF; cdr3_nt: TGTGCCAGCAGCCCGTCGGGACAGGGATCAACTAATGAAAAACTGTTTTTT